A single TCR beta chain is shown here with its context. Its antigen is unknown. The sample is drawn from a study of OX40 agonist ivuxolimab in advanced cancers. Baseline was the first blood sampling point, followed by cycle 4 day 1 and cycle 7 day 1. Clones were read by immunoSEQ multiplex PCR, and TCRdb kept only the in-frame ones, dropping some. The sample consists of under 70,000 clones, about 85% of them appearing once. Study-level findings and limits: Those patients achieving a partial response at 0.1-3.0 mg/kg showed among the lowest clonal expansion.

Trimming shortened V by 5 bases and J by 5 bases, and 18 bases separated the two germline ends. CDR1 and CDR2 (germline): SEHNR, FQNEAQ (reference sequence). This CDR3 contains 15 residues. The source of this sequence is an adult with an advanced solid tumor such as melanoma, head and neck, liver or kidney cancer. Source: CD4+ or CD8+ T cells sorted from blood, taken in a trial of the OX40 agonist ivuxolimab. V and J are TRBV7-9 and TRBJ2-5; D might be TRBD2 (5 bases). Here the CDR3 reads CASSAAAGIGETQYF. The CDR3 DNA reads as TGTGCCAGCAGCGCCGCCGCGGGTATTGGGGAGACCCAGTACTTC.